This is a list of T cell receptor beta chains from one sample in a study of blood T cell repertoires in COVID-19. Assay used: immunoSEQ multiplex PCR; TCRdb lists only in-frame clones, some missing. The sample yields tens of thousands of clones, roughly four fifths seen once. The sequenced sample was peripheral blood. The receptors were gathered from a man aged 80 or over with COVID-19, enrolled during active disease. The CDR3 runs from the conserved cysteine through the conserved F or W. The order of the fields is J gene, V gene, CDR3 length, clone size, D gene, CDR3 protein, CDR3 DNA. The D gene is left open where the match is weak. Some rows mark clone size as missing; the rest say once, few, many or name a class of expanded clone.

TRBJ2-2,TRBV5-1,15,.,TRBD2,CASSLASGRAGELFF,TGCGCCAGCAGCTTGGCCAGCGGGAGGGCCGGAGAGCTGTTTTTT
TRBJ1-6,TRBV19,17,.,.,CASSIDSRSSYNSPLHF,TGTGCCAGTAGTATAGATTCCCGGAGCTCCTATAATTCACCCCTCCACTTT
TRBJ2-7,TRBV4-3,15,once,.,CASSQDARGSYEQYF,TGCGCCAGCAGCCAAGATGCCAGGGGAAGCTACGAGCAGTACTTC
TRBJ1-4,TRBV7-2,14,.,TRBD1,CASSFQGGDEKLFF,TGTGCCAGCAGCTTCCAAGGGGGCGATGAAAAACTGTTTTTT
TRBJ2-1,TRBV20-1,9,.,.,CSVAVEQFF,TGCAGTGTAGCGGTTGAGCAGTTCTTC
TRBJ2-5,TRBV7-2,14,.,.,CASSFRREQETQYF,TGTGCCAGCAGCTTCCGGCGGGAACAAGAGACCCAGTACTTC
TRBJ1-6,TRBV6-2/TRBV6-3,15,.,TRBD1,CASSFRTGDNSPLHF,TGTGCCAGCAGTTTCCGGACAGGGGATAATTCACCCCTCCACTTT
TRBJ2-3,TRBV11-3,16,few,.,CASSLRTLEGTDTQYF,TGTGCCAGCAGCTTACGGACTTTAGAGGGCACAGATACGCAGTATTTT
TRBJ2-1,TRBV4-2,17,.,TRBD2,CASSQDPPGLAVNEQFF,TGTGCCAGCAGCCAAGATCCCCCGGGACTAGCGGTCAATGAGCAGTTCTTC
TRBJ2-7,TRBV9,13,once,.,CASSSRGGREQYF,TGTGCCAGCAGCTCTAGGGGTGGTCGGGAGCAGTACTTC
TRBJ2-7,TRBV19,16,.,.,CASSSSRGGPPYEQYF,TGTGCCAGTTCAAGTTCGAGGGGGGGTCCTCCCTACGAGCAGTACTTC
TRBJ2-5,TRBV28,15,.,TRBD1,CASTDPTGSVETQYF,TGTGCCAGCACCGATCCGACAGGGAGTGTGGAGACCCAGTACTTC
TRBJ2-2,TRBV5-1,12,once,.,CASGGAGGELFF,TGCGCCAGCGGCGGGGCTGGCGGGGAGCTGTTTTTT
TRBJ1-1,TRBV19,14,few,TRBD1,CASSRGQGGSEAFF,TGTGCCAGTAGTAGGGGACAGGGAGGTTCTGAAGCTTTCTTT
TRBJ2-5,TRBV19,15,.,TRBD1,CASSPKRQGQETQYF,TGTGCCAGTAGCCCGAAGAGACAGGGACAAGAGACCCAGTACTTC
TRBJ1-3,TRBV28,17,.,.,CASMRTSAGRAANTIYF,TGTGCCAGCATGCGCACTAGCGCAGGCAGGGCTGCAAACACCATATATTTT
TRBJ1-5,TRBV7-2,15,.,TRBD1,CASSPRTGGAQPQHF,TGTGCCAGCAGCCCACGGACAGGGGGAGCTCAGCCCCAGCATTTT
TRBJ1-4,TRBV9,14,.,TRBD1,CASSRTGGSEKLFF,TGTGCCAGCAGCAGAACAGGGGGTTCAGAAAAACTGTTTTTT
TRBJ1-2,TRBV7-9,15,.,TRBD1,CASSLAGQGRDGYTF,TGTGCCAGCAGCTTAGCGGGACAGGGTAGGGATGGCTACACCTTC
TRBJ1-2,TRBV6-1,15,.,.,CASSEGLTGYYGYTF,TGTGCCAGCAGTGAGGGACTGACCGGTTACTATGGCTACACCTTC
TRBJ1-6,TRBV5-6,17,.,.,CASTPRGSLTYNSPLHF,TGTGCCAGCACCCCCCGGGGGTCCCTAACTTATAATTCACCCCTCCACTTT
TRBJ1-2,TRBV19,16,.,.,CASTLGGTGIAYGYTF,TGTGCCAGTACTCTGGGAGGTACGGGTATCGCCTATGGCTACACCTTC
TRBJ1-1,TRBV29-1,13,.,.,CSFGGARNTEAFF,TGCAGCTTCGGGGGGGCTAGGAACACTGAAGCTTTCTTT
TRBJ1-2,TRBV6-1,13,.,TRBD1,CASSETGWEGYTF,TGTGCCAGCAGTGAGACAGGGTGGGAGGGCTACACCTTC
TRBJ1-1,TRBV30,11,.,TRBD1,CAWSEGAGAFF,TGTGCCTGGAGTGAGGGGGCAGGAGCTTTCTTT
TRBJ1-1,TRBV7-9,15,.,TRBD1,CASSLLGTGRGEAFF,TGTGCCAGCAGCTTACTCGGGACAGGGAGGGGAGAAGCTTTCTTT
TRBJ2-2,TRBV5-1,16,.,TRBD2,CASSELAGKNTGELFF,TGCGCCAGCAGCGAATTAGCGGGGAAGAACACCGGGGAGCTGTTTTTT
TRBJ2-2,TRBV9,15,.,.,CASSVGGGGPGELFF,TGTGCCAGCAGCGTAGGAGGCGGAGGGCCCGGGGAGCTGTTTTTT
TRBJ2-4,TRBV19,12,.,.,CASQDTRNIQYF,TGTGCCAGTCAGGACACTCGAAACATTCAGTACTTC
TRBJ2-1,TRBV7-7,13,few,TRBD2,CASAPGGYNEQFF,TGTGCCAGCGCCCCGGGAGGGTACAATGAGCAGTTCTTC
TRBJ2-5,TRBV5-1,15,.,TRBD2,CASSLVAGPQETQYF,TGCGCCAGCAGCTTGGTAGCGGGCCCTCAAGAGACCCAGTACTTC
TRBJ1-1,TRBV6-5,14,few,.,CASSYSMGGAGAFF,TGTGCCAGCAGTTACTCGATGGGGGGGGCAGGGGCTTTCTTT
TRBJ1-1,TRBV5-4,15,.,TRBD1,CASSPQGGRNTEAFF,TGTGCCAGCTCCCCCCAGGGGGGACGGAACACTGAAGCTTTCTTT
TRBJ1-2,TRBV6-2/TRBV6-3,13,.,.,CASSYPANYGYTF,TGTGCCAGCAGTTACCCAGCTAACTATGGCTACACCTTC
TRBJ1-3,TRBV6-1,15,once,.,CASSDWKAAGNTIYF,TGTGCCAGCAGTGATTGGAAGGCGGCAGGAAACACCATATATTTT
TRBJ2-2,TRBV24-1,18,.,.,CATSDPRGSSANTGELFF,TGTGCCACCAGTGACCCCCGGGGGAGCAGTGCGAACACCGGGGAGCTGTTTTTT
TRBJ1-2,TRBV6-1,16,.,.,CASSEGSEVSRHGYTF,TGTGCCAGCAGTGAAGGGTCTGAGGTGTCACGGCATGGCTACACCTTC
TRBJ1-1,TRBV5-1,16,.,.,CASSPEASGIGTEAFF,TGCGCCAGCAGCCCGGAAGCGTCAGGGATTGGCACTGAAGCTTTCTTT
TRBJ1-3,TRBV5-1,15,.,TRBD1,CASSFQGAHGNTIYF,TGCGCCAGCAGCTTTCAGGGGGCTCACGGAAACACCATATATTTT
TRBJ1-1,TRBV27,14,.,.,CASSLEGRGTEAFF,TGTGCCAGCAGTTTAGAAGGGAGGGGGACTGAAGCTTTCTTT
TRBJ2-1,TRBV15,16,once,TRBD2,CATSRDRSSGHNEQFF,TGTGCCACCAGCAGAGATCGGTCTAGCGGGCACAATGAGCAGTTCTTC
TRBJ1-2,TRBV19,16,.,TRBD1,CASSIARDRDYYGYTF,TGTGCCAGTAGTATAGCCCGGGACAGGGACTACTATGGCTACACCTTC
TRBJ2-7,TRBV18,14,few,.,CASSPGHPSYEQYF,TGTGCCAGCTCACCGGGGCACCCCTCCTACGAGCAGTACTTC
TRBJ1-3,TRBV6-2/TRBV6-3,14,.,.,CASSTVPEGNTIYF,TGTGCCAGCAGTACAGTACCCGAAGGAAACACCATATATTTT
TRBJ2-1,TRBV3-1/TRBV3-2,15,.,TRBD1,CASSRSRDRDNEQFF,TGTGCCAGCAGCCGGTCCAGGGACAGGGACAATGAGCAGTTCTTC
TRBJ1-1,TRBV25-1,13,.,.,CASSALPNTEAFF,TGTGCCAGCAGTGCCCTCCCGAACACTGAAGCTTTCTTT
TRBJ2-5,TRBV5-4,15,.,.,CASSFGEALQETQYF,TGTGCCAGCAGCTTTGGGGAGGCCCTCCAAGAGACCCAGTACTTC
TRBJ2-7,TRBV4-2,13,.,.,CASSQGSGYEQYF,TGTGCCAGCAGCCAAGGGTCGGGCTACGAGCAGTACTTC
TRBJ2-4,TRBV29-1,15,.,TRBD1,CSVEGTGLTKNIQYF,TGCAGCGTTGAAGGGACAGGGTTGACCAAAAACATTCAGTACTTC
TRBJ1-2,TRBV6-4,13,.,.,CASSDTGNYGYTF,TGTGCCAGCAGTGATACAGGGAACTATGGCTACACCTTC
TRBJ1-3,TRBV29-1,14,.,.,CSVEDPGLGNTIYF,TGCAGCGTTGAAGATCCTGGGCTAGGAAACACCATATATTTT
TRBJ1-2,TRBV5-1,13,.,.,CASSPGVNYGYTF,TGCGCCAGCAGCCCAGGGGTTAACTATGGCTACACCTTC